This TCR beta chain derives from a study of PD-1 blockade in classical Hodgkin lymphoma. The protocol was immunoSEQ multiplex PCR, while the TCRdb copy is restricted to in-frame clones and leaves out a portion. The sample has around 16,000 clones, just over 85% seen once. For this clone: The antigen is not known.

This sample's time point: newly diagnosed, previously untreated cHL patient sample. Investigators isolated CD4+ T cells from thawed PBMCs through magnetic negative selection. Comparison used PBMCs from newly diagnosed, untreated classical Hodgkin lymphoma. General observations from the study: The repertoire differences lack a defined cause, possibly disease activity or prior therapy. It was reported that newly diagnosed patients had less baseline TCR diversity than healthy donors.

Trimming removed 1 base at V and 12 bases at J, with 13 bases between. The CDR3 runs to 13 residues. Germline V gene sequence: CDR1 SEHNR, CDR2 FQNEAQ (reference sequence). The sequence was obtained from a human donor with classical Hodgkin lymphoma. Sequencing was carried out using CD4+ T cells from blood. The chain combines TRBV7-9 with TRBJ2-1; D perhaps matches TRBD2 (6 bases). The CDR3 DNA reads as TGTGCCAGCAGCTTAGTTCTAGGGACTGGGCAGTTCTTC. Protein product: CASSLVLGTGQFF. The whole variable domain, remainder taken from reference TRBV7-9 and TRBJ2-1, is DTGVSQNPRHKITKRGQNVTFRCDPISEHNRLYWYRQTLGQGPEFLTYFQNEAQLEKSRLLSDRFSAERPKGSFSTLEIQRTEQGDSAMYLCASSLVLGTGQFFGPGTRLTVL.